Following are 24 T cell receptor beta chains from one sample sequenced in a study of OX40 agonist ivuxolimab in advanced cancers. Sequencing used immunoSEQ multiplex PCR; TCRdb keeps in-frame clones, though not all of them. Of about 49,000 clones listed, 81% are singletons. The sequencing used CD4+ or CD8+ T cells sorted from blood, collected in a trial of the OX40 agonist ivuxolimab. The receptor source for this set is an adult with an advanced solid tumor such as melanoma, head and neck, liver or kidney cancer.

The CDR3 DNA is TGTGCCAGCAGTTTAGCCTCGGGGACCAACTATGGCTACACCTTC. It codes for CASSLASGTNYGYTF. The rearrangement uses TRBV27 and TRBJ1-2; D is perhaps TRBD1 (5 bases). The CDR3 is 15 amino acids. CDR1 is MNHEY and CDR2 is SMNVEV in the germline V gene (reference sequence). V was cut by 2 bases and J by 2 bases, with 12 bases left in between.

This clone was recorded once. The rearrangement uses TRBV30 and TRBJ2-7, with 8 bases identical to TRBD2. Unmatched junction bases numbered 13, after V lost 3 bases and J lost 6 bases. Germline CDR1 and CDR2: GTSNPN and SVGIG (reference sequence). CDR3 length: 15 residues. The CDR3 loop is CAWSTIAGSLPEQYF. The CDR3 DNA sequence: TGTGCCTGGAGCACCATAGCGGGATCTCTGCCCGAGCAGTACTTC. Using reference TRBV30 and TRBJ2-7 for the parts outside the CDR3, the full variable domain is SQTIHQWPATLVQPVGSPLSLECTVEGTSNPNLYWYRQAAGRGLQLLFYSVGIGQISSEVPQNLSASRPQDRQFILSSKKLLLSDSGFYLCAWSTIAGSLPEQYFGPGTRLTVT.

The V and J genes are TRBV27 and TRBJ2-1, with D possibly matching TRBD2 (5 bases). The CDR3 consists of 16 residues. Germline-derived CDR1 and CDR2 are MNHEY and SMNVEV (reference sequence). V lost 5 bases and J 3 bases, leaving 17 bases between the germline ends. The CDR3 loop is CASSPSGDGVYNEQFF. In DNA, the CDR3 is TGTGCCAGCAGTCCCTCCGGGGATGGGGTCTACAATGAGCAGTTCTTC.

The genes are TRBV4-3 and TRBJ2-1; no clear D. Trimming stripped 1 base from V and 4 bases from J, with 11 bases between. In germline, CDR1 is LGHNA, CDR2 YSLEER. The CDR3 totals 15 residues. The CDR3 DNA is TGCGCCAGCAGCCAAGTGCTGGGTCAGTACAATGAGCAGTTCTTC. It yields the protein CASSQVLGQYNEQFF.

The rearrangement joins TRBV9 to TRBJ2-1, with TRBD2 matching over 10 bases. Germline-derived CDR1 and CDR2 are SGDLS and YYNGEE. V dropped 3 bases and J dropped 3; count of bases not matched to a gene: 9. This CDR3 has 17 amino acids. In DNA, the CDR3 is TGTGCCAGCAGCGGTGAGGGGACTAGCGCCTACTACAATGAGCAGTTCTTC. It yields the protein CASSGEGTSAYYNEQFF.

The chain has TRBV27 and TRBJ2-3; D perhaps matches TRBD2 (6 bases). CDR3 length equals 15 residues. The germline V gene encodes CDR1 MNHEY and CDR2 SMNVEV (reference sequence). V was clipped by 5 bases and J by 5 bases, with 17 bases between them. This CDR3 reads CASSNSGTRGDTQYF. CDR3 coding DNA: TGTGCCAGCAGTAATAGCGGAACCCGAGGAGATACGCAGTATTTT.

The CDR3 DNA is TGTGCCAGCAGCCCGCGGACTATAAATCACTACGAGCAGTACTTC. It encodes CASSPRTINHYEQYF. The chain is built from TRBV14 and TRBJ2-7; D perhaps matches TRBD2 (6 bases). CDR3 size: 15 residues. With 4 bases removed from V and 3 bases from J, the gap between germline ends came to 16 bases. In germline, CDR1 is SGHDN, CDR2 FVKESK.

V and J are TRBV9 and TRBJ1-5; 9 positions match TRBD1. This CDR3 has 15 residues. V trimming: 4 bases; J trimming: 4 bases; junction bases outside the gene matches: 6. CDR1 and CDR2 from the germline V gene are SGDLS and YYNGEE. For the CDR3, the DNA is TGTGCCAGCAGCTTCGGGACAGGGCTTAATCAGCCCCAGCATTTT. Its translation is CASSFGTGLNQPQHF.

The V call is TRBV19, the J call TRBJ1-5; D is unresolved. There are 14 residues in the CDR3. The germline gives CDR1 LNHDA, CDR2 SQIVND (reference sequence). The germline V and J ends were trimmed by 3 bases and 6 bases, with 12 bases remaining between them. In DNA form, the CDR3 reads TGTGCCAGTAGTATTAGAGCAGTCGCTCAGCCCCAGCATTTT. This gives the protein CASSIRAVAQPQHF.

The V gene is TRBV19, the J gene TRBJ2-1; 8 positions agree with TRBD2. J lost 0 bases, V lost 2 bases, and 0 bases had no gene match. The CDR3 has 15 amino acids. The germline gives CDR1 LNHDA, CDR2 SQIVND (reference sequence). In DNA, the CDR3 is TGTGCCAGTAGTATAAGCGGGAGCTCCTACAATGAGCAGTTCTTC. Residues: CASSISGSSYNEQFF.

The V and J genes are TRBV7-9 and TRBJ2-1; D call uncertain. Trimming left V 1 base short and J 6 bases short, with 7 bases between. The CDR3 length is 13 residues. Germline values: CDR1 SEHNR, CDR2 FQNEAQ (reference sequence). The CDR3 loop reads CASSLGAGNEQFF. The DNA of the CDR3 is TGTGCCAGCAGCTTAGGGGCCGGCAATGAGCAGTTCTTC.

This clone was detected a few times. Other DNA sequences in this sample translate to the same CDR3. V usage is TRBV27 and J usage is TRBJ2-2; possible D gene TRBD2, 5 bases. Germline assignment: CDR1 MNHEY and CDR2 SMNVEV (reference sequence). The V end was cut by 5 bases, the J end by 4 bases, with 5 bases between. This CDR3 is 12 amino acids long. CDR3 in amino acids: CASSRGTGELFF. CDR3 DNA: TGTGCCAGCAGTCGGGGCACCGGGGAGCTGTTTTTT.

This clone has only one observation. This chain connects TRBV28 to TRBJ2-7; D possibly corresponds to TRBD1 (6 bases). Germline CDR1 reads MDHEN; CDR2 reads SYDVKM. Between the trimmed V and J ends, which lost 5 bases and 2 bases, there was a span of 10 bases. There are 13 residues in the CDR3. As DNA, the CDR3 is TGTGCCAGCAGTCTGGGGGCCACCTACGAGCAGTACTTC. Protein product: CASSLGATYEQYF.

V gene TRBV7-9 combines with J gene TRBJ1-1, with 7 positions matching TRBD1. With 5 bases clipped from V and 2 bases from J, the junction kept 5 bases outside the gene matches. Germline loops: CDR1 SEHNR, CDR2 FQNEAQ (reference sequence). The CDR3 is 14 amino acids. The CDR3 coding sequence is TGTGCCAGCAGCGGTCGGGACAGAAACACTGAAGCTTTCTTT. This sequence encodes CASSGRDRNTEAFF. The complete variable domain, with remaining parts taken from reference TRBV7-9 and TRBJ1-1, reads DTGVSQNPRHKITKRGQNVTFRCDPISEHNRLYWYRQTLGQGPEFLTYFQNEAQLEKSRLLSDRFSAERPKGSFSTLEIQRTEQGDSAMYLCASSGRDRNTEAFFGQGTRLTVV.

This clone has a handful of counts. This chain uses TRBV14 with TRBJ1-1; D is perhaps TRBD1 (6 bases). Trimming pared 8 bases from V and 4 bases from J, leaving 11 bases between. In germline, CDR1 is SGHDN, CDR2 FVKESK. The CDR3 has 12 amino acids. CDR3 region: CASGQSGTEAFF. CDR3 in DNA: TGTGCCAGCGGACAGTCTGGCACTGAAGCTTTCTTT.

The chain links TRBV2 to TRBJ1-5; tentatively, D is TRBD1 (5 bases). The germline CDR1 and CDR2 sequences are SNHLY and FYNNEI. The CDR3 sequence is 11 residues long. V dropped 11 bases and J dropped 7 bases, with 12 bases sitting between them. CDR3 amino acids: CAGGGRQPQHF. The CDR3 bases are TGTGCCGGCGGGGGGAGGCAGCCCCAGCATTTT.

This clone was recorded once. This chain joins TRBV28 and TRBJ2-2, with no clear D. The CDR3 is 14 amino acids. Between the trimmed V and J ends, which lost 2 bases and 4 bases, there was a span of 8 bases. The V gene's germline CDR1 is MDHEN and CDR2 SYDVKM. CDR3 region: CASSLIDPTGELFF. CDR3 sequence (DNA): TGTGCCAGCAGTTTAATAGACCCCACCGGGGAGCTGTTTTTT.

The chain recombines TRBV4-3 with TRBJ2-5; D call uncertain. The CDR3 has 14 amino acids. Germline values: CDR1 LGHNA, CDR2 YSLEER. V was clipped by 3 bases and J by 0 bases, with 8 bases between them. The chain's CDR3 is CASSHLPDQETQYF. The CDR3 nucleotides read TGCGCCAGCAGCCATCTTCCGGACCAAGAGACCCAGTACTTC.

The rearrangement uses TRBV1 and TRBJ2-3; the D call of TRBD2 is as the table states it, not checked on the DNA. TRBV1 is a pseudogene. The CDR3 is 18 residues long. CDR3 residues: CTSSRSGTSGRVTDTQYF. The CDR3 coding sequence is TGCACCAGCAGCCGCTCCGGGACTAGCGGGAGAGTGACAGATACGCAGTATTTT.

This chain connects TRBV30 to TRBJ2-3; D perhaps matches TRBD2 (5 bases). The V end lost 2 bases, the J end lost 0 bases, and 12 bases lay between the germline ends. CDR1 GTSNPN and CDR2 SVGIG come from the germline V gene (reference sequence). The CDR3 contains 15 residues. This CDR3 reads CAWSSRSASTDTQYF. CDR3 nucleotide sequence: TGTGCCTGGAGTAGCCGTAGCGCGAGCACAGATACGCAGTATTTT.

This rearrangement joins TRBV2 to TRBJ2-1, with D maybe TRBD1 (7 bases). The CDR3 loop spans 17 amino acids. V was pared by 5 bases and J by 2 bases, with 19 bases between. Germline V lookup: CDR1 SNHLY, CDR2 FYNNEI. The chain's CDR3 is CASSTSPQGGPYNEQFF. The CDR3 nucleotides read TGTGCCAGCAGTACTAGTCCCCAGGGGGGCCCCTACAATGAGCAGTTCTTC.

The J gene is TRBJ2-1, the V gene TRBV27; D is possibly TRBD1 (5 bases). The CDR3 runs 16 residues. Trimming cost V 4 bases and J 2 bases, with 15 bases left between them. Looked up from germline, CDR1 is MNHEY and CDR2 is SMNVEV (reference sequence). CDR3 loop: CASSWQGYEAYNEQFF. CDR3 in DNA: TGTGCCAGCAGTTGGCAGGGATACGAAGCCTACAATGAGCAGTTCTTC.

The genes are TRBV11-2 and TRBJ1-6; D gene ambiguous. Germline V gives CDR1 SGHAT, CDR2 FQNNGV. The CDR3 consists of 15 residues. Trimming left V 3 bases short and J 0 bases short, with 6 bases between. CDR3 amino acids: CASSLRHSYNSPLHF. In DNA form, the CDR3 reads TGTGCCAGCAGCTTGAGGCACTCCTATAATTCACCCCTCCACTTT. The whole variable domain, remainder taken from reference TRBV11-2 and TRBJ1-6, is EAGVAQSPRYKIIEKRQSVAFWCNPISGHATLYWYQQILGQGPKLLIQFQNNGVVDDSQLPKDRFSAERLKGVDSTLKIQPAKLEDSAVYLCASSLRHSYNSPLHFGNGTRLTVT.

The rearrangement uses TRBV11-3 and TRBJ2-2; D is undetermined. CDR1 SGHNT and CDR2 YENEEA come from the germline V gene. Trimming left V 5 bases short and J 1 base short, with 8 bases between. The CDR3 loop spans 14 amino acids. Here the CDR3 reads CASSPRRNTGELFF. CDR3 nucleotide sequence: TGTGCCAGCAGCCCTAGACGGAACACCGGGGAGCTGTTTTTT.